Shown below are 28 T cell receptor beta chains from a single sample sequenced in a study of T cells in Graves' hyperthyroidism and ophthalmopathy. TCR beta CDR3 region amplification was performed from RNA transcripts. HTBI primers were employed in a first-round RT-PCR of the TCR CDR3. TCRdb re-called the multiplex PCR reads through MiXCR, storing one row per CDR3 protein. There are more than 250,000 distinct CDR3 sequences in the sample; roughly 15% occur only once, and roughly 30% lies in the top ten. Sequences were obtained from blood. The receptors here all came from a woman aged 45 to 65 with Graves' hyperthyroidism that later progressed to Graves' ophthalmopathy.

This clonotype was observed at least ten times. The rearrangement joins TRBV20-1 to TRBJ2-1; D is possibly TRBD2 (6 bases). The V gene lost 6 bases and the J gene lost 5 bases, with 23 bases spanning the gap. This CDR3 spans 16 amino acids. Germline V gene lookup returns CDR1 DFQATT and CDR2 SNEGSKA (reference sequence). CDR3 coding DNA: TGCAGTGCGCATTCCCCTCGAGCTAGCGCCGACAATGAGCAGTTCTTC. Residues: CSAHSPRASADNEQFF.

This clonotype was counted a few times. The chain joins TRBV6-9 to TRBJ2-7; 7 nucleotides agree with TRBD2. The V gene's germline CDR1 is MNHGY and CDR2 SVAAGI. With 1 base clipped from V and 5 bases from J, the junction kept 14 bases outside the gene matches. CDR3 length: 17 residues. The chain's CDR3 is CASSYLAGQRGNNEQYF. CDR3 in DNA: TGTGCCAGCAGTTATTTAGCGGGCCAGCGGGGCAACAACGAGCAGTACTTC.

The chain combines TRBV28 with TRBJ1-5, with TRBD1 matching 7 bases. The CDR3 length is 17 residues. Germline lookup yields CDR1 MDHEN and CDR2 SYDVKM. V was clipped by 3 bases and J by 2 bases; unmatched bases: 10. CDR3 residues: CASSFQETGQGNQPQHF. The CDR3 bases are TGTGCCAGCAGTTTCCAAGAGACAGGGCAGGGCAATCAGCCCCAGCATTTT.

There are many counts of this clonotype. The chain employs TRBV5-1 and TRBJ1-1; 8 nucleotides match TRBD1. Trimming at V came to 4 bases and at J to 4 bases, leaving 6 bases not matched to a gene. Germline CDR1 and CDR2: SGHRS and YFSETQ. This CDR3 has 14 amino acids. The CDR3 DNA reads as TGCGCCAGCAGCACAGGACAGGGTAGCACTGAAGCTTTCTTT. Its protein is CASSTGQGSTEAFF.

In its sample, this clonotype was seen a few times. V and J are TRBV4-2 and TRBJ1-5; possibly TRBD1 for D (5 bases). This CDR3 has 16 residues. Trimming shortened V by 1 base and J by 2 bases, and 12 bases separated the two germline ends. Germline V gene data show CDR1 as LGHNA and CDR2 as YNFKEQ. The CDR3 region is CASSQGEGRGNQPQHF. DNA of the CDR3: TGTGCCAGCAGCCAAGGGGAGGGCAGGGGCAATCAGCCCCAGCATTTT.

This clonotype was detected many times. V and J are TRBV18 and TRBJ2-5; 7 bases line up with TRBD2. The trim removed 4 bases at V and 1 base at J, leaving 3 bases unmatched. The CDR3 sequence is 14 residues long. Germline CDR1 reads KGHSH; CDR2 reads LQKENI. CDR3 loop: CASSLTSVQETQYF. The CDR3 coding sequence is TGTGCCAGCTCACTTACTAGCGTCCAAGAGACCCAGTACTTC.

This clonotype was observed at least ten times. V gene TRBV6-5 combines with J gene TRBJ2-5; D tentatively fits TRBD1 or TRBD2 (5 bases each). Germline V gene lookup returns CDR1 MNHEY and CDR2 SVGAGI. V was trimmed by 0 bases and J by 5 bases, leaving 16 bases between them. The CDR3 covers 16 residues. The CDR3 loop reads CASSYSTGPPRETQYF. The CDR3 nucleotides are TGTGCCAGCAGTTACTCAACGGGACCCCCGAGGGAGACCCAGTACTTC.

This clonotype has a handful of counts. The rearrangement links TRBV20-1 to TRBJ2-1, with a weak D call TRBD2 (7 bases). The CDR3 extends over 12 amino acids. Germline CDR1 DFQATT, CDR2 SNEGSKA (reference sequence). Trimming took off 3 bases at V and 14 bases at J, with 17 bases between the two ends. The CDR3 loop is CSARAGAPSKFF. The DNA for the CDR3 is TGCAGTGCTAGGGCGGGGGCCCCCTCGAAGTTCTTC.

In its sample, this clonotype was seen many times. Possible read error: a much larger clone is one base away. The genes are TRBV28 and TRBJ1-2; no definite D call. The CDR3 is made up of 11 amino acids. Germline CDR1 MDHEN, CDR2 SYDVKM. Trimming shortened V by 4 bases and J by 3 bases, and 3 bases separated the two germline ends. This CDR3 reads CASSSDYGYTF. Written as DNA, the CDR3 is TGTGCCAGCAGTTCCGACTATGGCTACACCTTC.

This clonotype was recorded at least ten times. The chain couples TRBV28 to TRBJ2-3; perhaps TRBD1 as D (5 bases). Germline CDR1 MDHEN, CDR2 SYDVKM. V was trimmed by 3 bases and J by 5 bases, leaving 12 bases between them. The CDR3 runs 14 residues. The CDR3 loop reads CASSFERGRDTQYF. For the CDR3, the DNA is TGTGCCAGCAGTTTCGAAAGGGGTCGAGATACGCAGTATTTT. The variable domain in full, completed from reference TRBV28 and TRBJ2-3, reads DVKVTQSSRYLVKRTGEKVFLECVQDMDHENMFWYRQDPGLGLRLIYFSYDVKMKEKGDIPEGYSVSREKKERFSLILESASTNQTSMYLCASSFERGRDTQYFGPGTRLTVL.

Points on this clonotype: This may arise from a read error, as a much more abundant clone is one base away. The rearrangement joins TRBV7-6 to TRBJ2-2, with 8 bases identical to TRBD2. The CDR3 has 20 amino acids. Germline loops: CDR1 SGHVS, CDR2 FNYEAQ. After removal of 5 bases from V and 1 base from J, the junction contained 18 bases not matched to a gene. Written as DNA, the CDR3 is TGTGCCAGCAGCCCGGGGCTAGCGGGTGACCCCCAGCGGAACACCGGGGAGCTGTTTTTT. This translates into CASSPGLAGDPQRNTGELFF.

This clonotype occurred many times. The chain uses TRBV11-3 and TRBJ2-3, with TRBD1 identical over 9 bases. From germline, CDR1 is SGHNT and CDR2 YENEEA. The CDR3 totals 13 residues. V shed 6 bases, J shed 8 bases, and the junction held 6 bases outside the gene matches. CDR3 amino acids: CASSQGQGTTQYF. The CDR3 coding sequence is TGTGCCAGCAGTCAAGGACAGGGGACTACGCAGTATTTT.

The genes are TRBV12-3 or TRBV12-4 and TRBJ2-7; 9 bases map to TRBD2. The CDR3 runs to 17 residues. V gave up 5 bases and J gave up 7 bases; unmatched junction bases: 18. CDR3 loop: CASSPKKFLAGSREQYF. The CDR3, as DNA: TGTGCCAGCAGTCCTAAAAAATTCCTAGCGGGATCTCGGGAGCAGTACTTC.

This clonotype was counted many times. The CDR3 sequence is CASSPPRPFEETQYF. CDR3 coding DNA: TGTGCCAGCTCACCACCGAGACCTTTTGAAGAGACCCAGTACTTC. The chain carries TRBV18 and TRBJ2-5; the D is unclear. Germline values: CDR1 KGHSH, CDR2 LQKENI. V lost 0 bases, J lost 3 bases, and 11 bases lay in between. The CDR3 covers 15 residues. The full variable domain, rest sourced from reference TRBV18 and TRBJ2-5, is NAGVMQNPRHLVRRRGQEARLRCSPMKGHSHVYWYRQLPEEGLKFMVYLQKENIIDESGMPKERFSAEFPKEGPSILRIQQVVRGDSAAYFCASSPPRPFEETQYFGPGTRLLVL.

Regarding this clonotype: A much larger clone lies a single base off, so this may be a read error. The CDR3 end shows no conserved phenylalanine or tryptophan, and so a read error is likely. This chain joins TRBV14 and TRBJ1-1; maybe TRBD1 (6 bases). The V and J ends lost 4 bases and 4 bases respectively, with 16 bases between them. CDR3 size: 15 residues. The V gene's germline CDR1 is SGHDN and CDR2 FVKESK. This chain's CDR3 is CASSPLQGYGTEAFL. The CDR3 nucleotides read TGTGCCAGCAGCCCGCTACAGGGATACGGCACTGAAGCTTTCCTT.

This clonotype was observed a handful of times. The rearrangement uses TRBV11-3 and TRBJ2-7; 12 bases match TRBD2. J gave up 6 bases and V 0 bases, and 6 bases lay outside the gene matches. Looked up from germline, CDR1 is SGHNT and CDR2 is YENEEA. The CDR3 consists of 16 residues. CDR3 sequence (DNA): TGTGCCAGCAGCTTAGATGGACTAGCGGGATCCGGCGAGCAGTACTTC. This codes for CASSLDGLAGSGEQYF.

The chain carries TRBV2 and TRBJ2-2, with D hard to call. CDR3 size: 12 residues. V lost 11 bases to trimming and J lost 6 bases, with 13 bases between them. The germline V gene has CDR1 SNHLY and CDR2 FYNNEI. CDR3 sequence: CAGTRTPGELFF. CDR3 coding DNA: TGTGCCGGCACGCGGACCCCCGGGGAGCTGTTTTTT.

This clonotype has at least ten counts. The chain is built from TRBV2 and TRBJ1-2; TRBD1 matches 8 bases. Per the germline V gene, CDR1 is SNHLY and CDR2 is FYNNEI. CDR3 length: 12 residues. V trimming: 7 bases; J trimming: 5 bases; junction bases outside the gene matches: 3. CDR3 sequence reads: CASIRQGYGYTF. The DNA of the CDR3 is TGTGCCAGCATCCGACAGGGGTATGGCTACACCTTC.

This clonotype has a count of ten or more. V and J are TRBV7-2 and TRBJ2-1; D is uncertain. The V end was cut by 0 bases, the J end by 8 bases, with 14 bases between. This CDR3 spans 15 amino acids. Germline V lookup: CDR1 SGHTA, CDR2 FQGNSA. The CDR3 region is CASSLAQTVAHEQFF. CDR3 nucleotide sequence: TGTGCCAGCAGCTTAGCGCAGACCGTTGCCCATGAGCAGTTCTTC.

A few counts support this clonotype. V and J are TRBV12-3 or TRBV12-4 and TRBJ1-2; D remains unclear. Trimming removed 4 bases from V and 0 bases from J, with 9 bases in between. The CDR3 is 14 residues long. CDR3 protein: CASSSTTPNYGYTF. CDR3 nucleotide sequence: TGTGCCAGCAGTTCCACGACACCTAACTATGGCTACACCTTC.

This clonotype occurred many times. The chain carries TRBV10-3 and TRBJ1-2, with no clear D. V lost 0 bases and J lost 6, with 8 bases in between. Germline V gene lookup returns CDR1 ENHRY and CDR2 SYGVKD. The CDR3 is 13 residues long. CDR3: CAISESGGNGYTF. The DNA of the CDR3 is TGTGCCATCAGTGAGTCAGGAGGGAATGGCTACACCTTC.

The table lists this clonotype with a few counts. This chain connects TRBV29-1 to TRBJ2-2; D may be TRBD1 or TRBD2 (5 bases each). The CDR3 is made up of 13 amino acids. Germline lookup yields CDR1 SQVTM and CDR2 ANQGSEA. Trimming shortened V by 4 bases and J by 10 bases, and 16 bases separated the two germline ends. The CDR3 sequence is CSVASNLGTELFF. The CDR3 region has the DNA TGCAGCGTTGCCTCCAACTTGGGGACGGAGCTGTTTTTT.

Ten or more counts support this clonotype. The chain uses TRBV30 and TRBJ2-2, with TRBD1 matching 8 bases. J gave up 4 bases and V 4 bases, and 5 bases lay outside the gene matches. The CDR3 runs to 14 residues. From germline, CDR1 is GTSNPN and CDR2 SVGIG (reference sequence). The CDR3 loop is CAWKRQGTTGELFF. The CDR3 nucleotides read TGTGCCTGGAAACGACAGGGGACCACCGGGGAGCTGTTTTTT.

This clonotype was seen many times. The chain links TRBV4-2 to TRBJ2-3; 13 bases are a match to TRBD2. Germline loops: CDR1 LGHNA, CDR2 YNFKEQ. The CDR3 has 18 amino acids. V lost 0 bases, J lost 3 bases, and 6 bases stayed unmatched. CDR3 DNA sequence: TGTGCCAGCAGCCAAGAACTAGCGGGAGGGAGAGAGACAGATACGCAGTATTTT. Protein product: CASSQELAGGRETDTQYF.

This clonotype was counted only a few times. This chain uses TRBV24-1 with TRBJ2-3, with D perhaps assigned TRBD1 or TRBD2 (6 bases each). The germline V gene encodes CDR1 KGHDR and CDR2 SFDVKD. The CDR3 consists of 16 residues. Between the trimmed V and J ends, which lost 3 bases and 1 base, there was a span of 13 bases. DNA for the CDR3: TGTGCCACCAGTGATGGGGCGGGACACCGCACAGATACGCAGTATTTT. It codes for CATSDGAGHRTDTQYF.

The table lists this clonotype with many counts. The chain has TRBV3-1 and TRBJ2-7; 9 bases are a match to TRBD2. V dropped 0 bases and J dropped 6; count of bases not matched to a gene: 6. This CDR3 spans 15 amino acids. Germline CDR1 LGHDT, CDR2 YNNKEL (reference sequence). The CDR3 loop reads CASSQDGASGIEQYF. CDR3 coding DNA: TGTGCCAGCAGCCAAGATGGGGCTAGCGGGATCGAGCAGTACTTC.

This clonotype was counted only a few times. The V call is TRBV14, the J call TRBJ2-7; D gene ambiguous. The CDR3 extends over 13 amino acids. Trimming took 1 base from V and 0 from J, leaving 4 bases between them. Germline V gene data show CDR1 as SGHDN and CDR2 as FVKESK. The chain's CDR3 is CASSQVNSYEQYF. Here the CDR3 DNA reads TGTGCCAGCAGCCAAGTTAACTCCTACGAGCAGTACTTC.

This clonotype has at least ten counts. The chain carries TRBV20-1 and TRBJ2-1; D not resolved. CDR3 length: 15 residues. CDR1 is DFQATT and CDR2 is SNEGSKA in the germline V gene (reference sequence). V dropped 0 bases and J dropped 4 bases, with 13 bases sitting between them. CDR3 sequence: CSARDLGPAYNEQFF. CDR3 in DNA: TGCAGTGCTAGAGATCTTGGACCGGCGTACAATGAGCAGTTCTTC.